The entry below describes one TCR beta chain. Repertoires were generated with immunoSEQ multiplex PCR, while TCRdb's copy carries only in-frame clones and drops some. The sample carries roughly 48,000 clones, 88% recorded once. This entry belongs to a study of T cell changes during pregnancy in multiple sclerosis. The V and J ends lost 6 bases and 4 bases respectively, with 15 bases between them. CDR3 length: 15 residues. From germline, CDR1 is WNHNN and CDR2 SYGVQD (reference sequence). The origin of this receptor is a female donor with multiple sclerosis, enrolled in a pregnancy study. The rearrangement uses TRBV10-1 and TRBJ2-2; unclear D gene. The sample in question was CD4+ T cells from peripheral blood mononuclear cells, obtained in the second trimester of pregnancy. The CDR3 coding sequence is TGCGCCAGCAGCCCCCGGAGAAGCCCCACCGGGGAGCTGTTTTTT. This gives the protein CASSPRRSPTGELFF.